This TCR beta chain comes out of a study of cytomegalovirus exposure and HLA in healthy donors. Primers: 60 Vbeta forward and 13 Jbeta reverse. This table comes from immunoSEQ multiplex PCR, and its TCRdb copy is limited to in-frame clones, with some not included. The data hold 150,000 to 200,000 clones, with around 73% observed a single time. The length of the CDR3 is 15 residues. The V end lost 0 bases, the J end lost 2 bases, and 10 bases lay between the germline ends. Germline V lookup: CDR1 KGHSH, CDR2 LQKENI. The chain has TRBV18 and TRBJ2-5; D gene ambiguous. Sample: PBMCs. This sequence originates from a man in his 60s in good health and CMV-seronegative. CDR3 sequence reads: CASSPPAGTQETQYF. The CDR3, as DNA: TGTGCCAGCTCACCACCGGCAGGCACTCAAGAGACCCAGTACTTC.